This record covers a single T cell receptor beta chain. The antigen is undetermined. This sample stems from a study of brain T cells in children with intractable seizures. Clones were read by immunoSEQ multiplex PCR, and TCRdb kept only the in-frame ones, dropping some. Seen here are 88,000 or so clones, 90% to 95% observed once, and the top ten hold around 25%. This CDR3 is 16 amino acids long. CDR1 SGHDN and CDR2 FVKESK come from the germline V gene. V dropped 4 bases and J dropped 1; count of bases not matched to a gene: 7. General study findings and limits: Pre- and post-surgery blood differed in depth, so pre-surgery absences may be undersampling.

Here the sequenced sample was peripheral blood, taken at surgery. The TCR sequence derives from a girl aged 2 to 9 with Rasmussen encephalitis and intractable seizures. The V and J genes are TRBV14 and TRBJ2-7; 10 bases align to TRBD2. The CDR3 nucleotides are TGTGCCAGCAGCCCTACCGGGACTAGCGTTTCCTACGAGCAGTACTTC. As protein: CASSPTGTSVSYEQYF.